This T cell receptor beta chain appears in the sequencing data of a study of response to subunit inactivated influenza vaccine (dated by TCRdb to 2016 to 2019). Some background on the complete study: The study used deep quantitative T cell receptor repertoire profiling to track responses to a trivalent subunit inactivated influenza vaccine.

As to this clonotype: The antigen it recognizes is unknown. One base away there is no much larger clone; base qualities are not given.

The germline V gene (reference sequence) supplies CDR1 SEHNR and CDR2 FQNEAQ. Counted from cysteine to phenylalanine, this CDR3 has 14 amino acids. The sequence is cut down to CDR3 DNA, 42 bases in frame from base 1. V loses 0 bases, J loses 6 bases, and the germline ends lie 12 bases apart. What the research found in general, with its limitations: The authors suggested that each seasonal influenza vaccination may recruit only a limited number of new T cells.

Preparation of the library involved RT-PCR. These reads were obtained on an Illumina HiSeq 2500. TCRdb trimmed public reads at Q25 via fastp, called clones via MiXCR and kept in-frame beta chains. Duplicate CDR3 protein sequences are folded into a single record with the most common DNA and genes. In all, the sample holds some 180,000 distinct CDR3 sequences, and around 8.8% of those were seen once. The biggest ten clones account for roughly 11% of the sample. This TCR came from a man between 50 and 59 years old who received an inactivated influenza vaccine. Donor details come from another sample of the same person, matched by shared clones. Recombination linked TRBV7-9 to TRBJ2-7; perhaps TRBD1 is the D gene, with 6 bases matching. The sequenced sample was non-naive T cells sorted from PBMCs, obtained on the day of vaccination. The cell subset or site label on this specimen signifies: memory T cell fraction. The DNA is TGTGCCAGCAGCTTAGCCACAGGGAAAAGCGAGCAGTACTTC. The translation is CASSLATGKSEQYF.